Shown below are 29 T cell receptor beta chains from a single sample sequenced in a study of shared clonotypes between healthy human individuals (dated by TCRdb to the early 2020s). Receptors were amplified or captured by the immunoSEQ multiplex PCR assay. The table comes from immuneACCESS by way of TCRdb, which keeps in-frame sequences with V and J called. Part of the clones is missing from these tables; in studies checked, under half for an unresolved V gene and the rest for unknown reasons. This sample gives about 1 million clones in total; about 77% of them show up just once. Of the sample, approximately 1.5% falls within the top ten clones. The sequenced sample was memory CD4+ T cells sorted from blood. The cell subset or site label, as the study defines it: CD45RA-negative fraction. The receptors were gathered from a man aged 18 to 35 in good health.

This clone was picked up a small number of times. The chain carries TRBV5-1 and TRBJ2-7, with D tentatively TRBD2 (6 bases). The germline CDR1 and CDR2 sequences are SGHRS and YFSETQ. CDR3 length: 15 residues. The ends were cut back, 1 base at V and 6 bases at J, with 17 bases in the middle. The CDR3 protein is CASSLHTSSPSEQYF. The CDR3 DNA follows: TGCGCCAGCAGCTTGCACACTAGCAGCCCCTCCGAGCAGTACTTC.

The V call is TRBV28, the J call TRBJ1-6; 7 bases align to TRBD1. This CDR3 spans 15 amino acids. After removal of 7 bases from V and 5 bases from J, the junction contained 8 bases not matched to a gene. Looked up from germline, CDR1 is MDHEN and CDR2 is SYDVKM. The CDR3 region is CASTTTGSDNSPLHF. CDR3 nucleotide sequence: TGTGCCAGCACCACGACAGGGTCCGATAATTCACCCCTCCACTTT.

The chain carries TRBV6-1 and TRBJ2-7; 10 bases map to TRBD1. The junction had 6 bases not matched to a gene; V was cut back by 1 base and J by 3 bases. The CDR3 is made up of 16 amino acids. Germline CDR1 reads MNHNS; CDR2 reads SASEGT. CDR3 sequence: CASSEVGGTGDYEQYF. CDR3 nucleotide sequence: TGTGCCAGCAGTGAAGTTGGTGGGACAGGGGACTACGAGCAGTACTTC.

This chain links TRBV28 with TRBJ2-7; 9 bases match TRBD1. Unmatched junction bases numbered 4, after V lost 8 bases and J lost 2 bases. CDR1 and CDR2 (germline): MDHEN, SYDVKM. There are 13 residues in the CDR3. CDR3 loop: CASLQGAAYEQYF. In nucleotides, the CDR3 is TGTGCCAGCTTACAGGGGGCGGCCTACGAGCAGTACTTC.

V gene TRBV28 combines with J gene TRBJ2-1, with TRBD1 matching 7 bases. Germline V gene data show CDR1 as MDHEN and CDR2 as SYDVKM. The V segment lost 5 bases and the J segment 12 bases; nucleotides outside the gene matches: 4. This CDR3 is 11 amino acids long. The CDR3 region has the DNA TGTGCCAGCAGTGACAGGGTTGGGCAGTTCTTC. Translation gives CASSDRVGQFF.

The genes are TRBV6-6 and TRBJ1-5; 10 nucleotides align to TRBD1. Germline loops: CDR1 MNHNY, CDR2 SVGAGI (reference sequence). The ends lost 5 bases at V and 4 bases at J; junction bases unmatched: 8. The length of the CDR3 is 16 residues. DNA of the CDR3: TGTGCCAGCAGTCCCCGGACAGGGGGGGGGAATCAGCCCCAGCATTTT. It translates to CASSPRTGGGNQPQHF.

This clone appeared a few times. This chain joins TRBV5-4 and TRBJ2-5; 12 nucleotides agree with TRBD2. Trimming at V came to 0 bases and at J to 5 bases, leaving 8 bases not matched to a gene. The CDR3 runs 17 residues. Germline V CDR1 and CDR2: SGHNT, YYREEE (reference sequence). The CDR3 DNA sequence: TGTGCCAGCAGCTTGGTAGCTAGCGGGGGGGCCGGGGAGACCCAGTACTTC. The encoded protein is CASSLVASGGAGETQYF. Full variable domain (remainder filled in from reference TRBV5-4 and TRBJ2-5): ETGVTQSPTHLIKTRGQQVTLRCSSQSGHNTVSWYQQALGQGPQFIFQYYREEENGRGNFPPRFSGLQFPNYSSELNVNALELDDSALYLCASSLVASGGAGETQYFGPGTRLLVL.

This clone showed up just once. The gene calls are TRBV11-2 and TRBJ2-3; no firm D call. Germline lookup yields CDR1 SGHAT and CDR2 FQNNGV. The CDR3 sequence is 15 residues long. V lost 1 base and J 3 bases, leaving 11 bases between the germline ends. The CDR3 bases are TGTGCCAGCAGCTTAGGTCGAGGTACGACAGATACGCAGTATTTT. Translated: CASSLGRGTTDTQYF.

This chain joins TRBV21-1 and TRBJ2-5; the D call of TRBD2 is as the table states it, not checked on the DNA. TRBV21-1 is reported as a pseudogene. The CDR3 runs 18 residues. CDR3 protein: CASSKSRLAVKSQETQYF. The CDR3 DNA reads TGTGCCAGCAGCAAGTCGAGACTAGCGGTAAAAAGCCAAGAGACCCAGTACTTC.

This chain connects TRBV6-5 to TRBJ1-6; D uncertain. Trimming pared 4 bases from V and 0 bases from J, leaving 7 bases between. This CDR3 has 15 residues. Germline CDR1 reads MNHEY; CDR2 reads SVGAGI. Here the CDR3 DNA reads TGTGCCAGCAGTTTAAGGAGCTCCTATAATTCACCCCTCCACTTT. Amino acid sequence: CASSLRSSYNSPLHF.

In the case of this clone: The sample carries other DNA sequences with the same CDR3. The chain couples TRBV6-5 to TRBJ1-2; D unclear. CDR1 MNHEY and CDR2 SVGAGI come from the germline V gene. The CDR3 is made up of 13 amino acids. V was shortened by 3 bases and J by 2 bases, with 7 bases between the two germline ends. DNA for the CDR3: TGTGCCAGCAGTTATCGGGAAAACTATGGCTACACCTTC. It translates to CASSYRENYGYTF.

V gene TRBV5-8 combines with J gene TRBJ1-5, with 8 nucleotides matching TRBD1. Per germline, CDR1 SGHTS and CDR2 YDEGEE. The CDR3 spans 13 residues. V lost 2 bases to trimming and J lost 7 bases; unmatched junction nucleotides: 2. The CDR3 sequence is CASSFRGPQPQHF. CDR3 DNA: TGTGCCAGCAGCTTCAGGGGGCCCCAGCCCCAGCATTTT.

This chain uses TRBV6-1 with TRBJ1-2; a weak D match, TRBD1 (5 bases). CDR1 is MNHNS and CDR2 is SASEGT in the germline V gene. The CDR3 runs to 16 residues. The V end lost 2 bases, the J end lost 8 bases, and 21 bases lay between the germline ends. The CDR3 DNA reads as TGTGCCAGCAGTGAATTAGTATTGGGCCAGGGAGGCGGCTACACCTTC. Its protein product is CASSELVLGQGGGYTF.

This rearrangement joins TRBV10-3 to TRBJ2-6; TRBD1 matches 7 bases. The CDR3 spans 16 residues. Trimming took 10 bases from V and 2 from J; bases not matched to a gene: 11. Germline V gene data show CDR1 as ENHRY and CDR2 as SYGVKD. The CDR3 is CATWDSVGPGANVLTF. Here the CDR3 DNA reads TGTGCCACCTGGGACAGCGTAGGCCCTGGGGCCAACGTCCTGACTTTC.

The gene calls are TRBV20-1 and TRBJ1-1; D not resolved. The ends were cut back, 5 bases at V and 1 base at J, with 5 bases in the middle. Germline V CDR1 and CDR2: DFQATT, SNEGSKA (reference sequence). The CDR3 is 11 residues long. DNA of the CDR3: TGCAGTGCTTACAGGAACACTGAAGCTTTCTTT. It codes for CSAYRNTEAFF.

The chain combines TRBV27 with TRBJ2-7, with 7 bases that match TRBD1. CDR3 length equals 12 residues. Germline CDR1 is MNHEY and CDR2 is SMNVEV (reference sequence). The V segment lost 7 bases and the J segment 6 bases; nucleotides outside the gene matches: 6. CDR3 residues: CASKRAGGEQYF. Written as DNA, the CDR3 is TGTGCCAGCAAGAGAGCAGGGGGCGAGCAGTACTTC.

The V and J genes are TRBV5-6 and TRBJ2-5, with D unresolved. The V and J ends lost 4 bases and 1 base respectively, with 11 bases between them. The germline gives CDR1 SGHDT, CDR2 YYEEEE. The CDR3 is made up of 14 amino acids. In nucleotides, the CDR3 is TGTGCCAGCAGCCCCGACTGGGGCCAAGAGACCCAGTACTTC. It yields the protein CASSPDWGQETQYF.

This clone has only a few counts. The chain has TRBV7-2 and TRBJ2-3; D possibly corresponds to TRBD1 (6 bases). CDR1 SGHTA and CDR2 FQGNSA come from the germline V gene. Trimming took off 5 bases at V and 3 bases at J, with 15 bases between the two ends. The CDR3 contains 15 residues. CDR3 DNA: TGTGCCAGCAGCCCAGAGGGGGTGGGGACAGATACGCAGTATTTT. This codes for CASSPEGVGTDTQYF.

Details on this clone: Other DNA sequences of this sample code for an identical CDR3. The chain has TRBV6-5 and TRBJ2-1, with D possibly matching TRBD1 (6 bases). V was shortened by 4 bases and J by 3 bases, with 7 bases between the two germline ends. CDR1 is MNHEY, CDR2 SVGAGI, per germline. This CDR3 comprises 13 residues. The CDR3 sequence is CASSWTDYNEQFF. In DNA form, the CDR3 reads TGTGCCAGCAGTTGGACAGACTACAATGAGCAGTTCTTC.

The chain uses TRBV15 and TRBJ1-2; a possible D gene is TRBD1 (5 bases). Germline CDR1 and CDR2: LNHNV and YYDKDF (reference sequence). The CDR3 length is 12 residues. V lost 4 bases and J 7 bases, leaving 10 bases between the germline ends. The chain's CDR3 is CATSKVTGGYTF. The CDR3 nucleotides are TGTGCCACCAGCAAAGTCACAGGTGGCTACACCTTC.

V and J are TRBV6-5 and TRBJ1-5; no clear D gene. Germline CDR1 reads MNHEY; CDR2 reads SVGAGI. This CDR3 region has 14 residues. Trimming removed 6 bases from V and 5 bases from J, with 14 bases in between. CDR3 in DNA: TGTGCCAGCAGCCCCCACCTGGGAGATCAGCCCCAGCATTTT. Protein sequence: CASSPHLGDQPQHF.

The CDR3: CATSRAPFGGQTGNTIYF. The DNA for the CDR3 is TGTGCCACCAGCAGAGCCCCCTTCGGAGGGCAGACTGGAAACACCATATATTTT. V is TRBV15 and J is TRBJ1-3, with no clear D. The CDR3 consists of 18 residues. Trimming removed 1 base from V and 2 bases from J, with 18 bases in between. From germline, CDR1 is LNHNV and CDR2 YYDKDF (reference sequence).

The chain has TRBV29-1 and TRBJ2-2, with TRBD2 matching 12 bases. Germline lookup yields CDR1 SQVTM and CDR2 ANQGSEA. The trim removed 4 bases at V and 4 bases at J, leaving 4 bases unmatched. The CDR3 runs to 15 residues. CDR3 sequence: CSVAGLAGSTGELFF. In nucleotides, the CDR3 is TGCAGCGTTGCAGGACTAGCGGGATCCACCGGGGAGCTGTTTTTT.

In this sample, this clone turned up a few times. The rearrangement joins TRBV28 to TRBJ1-5, with a possible D match to TRBD1 (5 bases). The CDR3 is made up of 14 amino acids. The V gene lost 6 bases and the J gene lost 6 bases, with 15 bases spanning the gap. CDR1 and CDR2 from the germline V gene are MDHEN and SYDVKM. Here the CDR3 DNA reads TGTGCCAGCAGCCGTCGACAGATGGGTCAGCCCCAGCATTTT. It yields the protein CASSRRQMGQPQHF.

The rearrangement links TRBV28 to TRBJ1-4; TRBD1 might be the D (6 bases). V gave up 2 bases and J gave up 7 bases, with 11 bases separating them. This CDR3 contains 14 residues. Germline CDR1 and CDR2: MDHEN and SYDVKM. CDR3 sequence (DNA): TGTGCCAGCAGTTTAAATAGGGGGAGTGAAAAACTGTTTTTT. The encoded protein is CASSLNRGSEKLFF.

The rearrangement joins TRBV11-1 to TRBJ1-4, with D unclear. The CDR3 runs to 16 residues. V lost 3 bases, J lost 6 bases, and 17 bases lay in between. Germline values: CDR1 SGHAT, CDR2 FQDESV (reference sequence). This CDR3 is CASSFTLSASYEKLFF. In DNA, the CDR3 is TGTGCCAGCAGCTTCACGCTCTCAGCCTCGTATGAAAAACTGTTTTTT.

This clone has a handful of counts. The V gene is TRBV14, the J gene TRBJ2-7; D may be TRBD1 (5 bases). Trimming took off 9 bases at V and 2 bases at J, with 11 bases between the two ends. The germline CDR1 and CDR2 sequences are SGHDN and FVKESK. CDR3 length: 12 residues. CDR3: CARPPGTYEQYF. DNA for the CDR3: TGTGCCAGGCCGCCAGGGACCTACGAGCAGTACTTC.

This clone was detected a few times. J is TRBJ1-2 and V is TRBV7-9; maybe TRBD1 (6 bases). Trimming took 5 bases from V and 8 from J, leaving 18 bases between them. The CDR3 covers 14 residues. Germline loops: CDR1 SEHNR, CDR2 FQNEAQ (reference sequence). The CDR3 DNA reads TGTGCCAGCAGCCCGAGGATTGGGGGGCCCGGCTACACCTTC. It specifies CASSPRIGGPGYTF.

This chain links TRBV19 with TRBJ2-3; 9 bases map to TRBD1. The CDR3 length is 14 residues. CDR1 is LNHDA and CDR2 is SQIVND in the germline V gene (reference sequence). Trimming cost V 4 bases and J 5 bases; bases outside gene matches: 4. This CDR3 reads CASSRDRVQDTQYF. Written as DNA, the CDR3 is TGTGCCAGTAGTAGGGACAGGGTTCAAGATACGCAGTATTTT.